The entry below describes one TCR beta chain. Its antigen is undetermined. TRB cDNA libraries were made by UMI-labeled 5' RACE. With the 5' RACE reads reprocessed, TCRdb shows one record per CDR3 protein and no DNA. The listing contains about 8,300 distinct CDR3 sequences. This specimen comes from a study of CXCR3-negative and CXCR3-positive naive CD8 T cells. Across the whole study: Collectively, the libraries yielded 130 million or so TRB reads in total, at about 1.5 +/- 0.3 million per library.

Study-wide points: Once cells were cryopreserved, CXCR3 expression went down partly, and most assays used fresh PBMCs.

Germline CDR1 reads ENHRY; CDR2 reads SYGVKD. This CDR3 region has 15 residues. Triplicate sorting captured roughly 310,000 cells each from every CD8+ T cell subset. The authors gated naive CD8+ T cells as CD45RO-CCR7+CD27+CD95-. Sequenced material: naive CXCR3- CD8+ T cells from blood. Subset specified: CD45RO-CCR7+CD27+CD95- naive CD8+ T cells lacking CXCR3 (TNR3-). This clonotype originated in a human donor in good health. Some clones in this sample may be carry-over from other donors' samples. The V gene is TRBV10-3, the J gene TRBJ2-5; TCRdb returns TRBD2, unconfirmable since there is no DNA. CDR3 residues: CAISESIASGETQYF.